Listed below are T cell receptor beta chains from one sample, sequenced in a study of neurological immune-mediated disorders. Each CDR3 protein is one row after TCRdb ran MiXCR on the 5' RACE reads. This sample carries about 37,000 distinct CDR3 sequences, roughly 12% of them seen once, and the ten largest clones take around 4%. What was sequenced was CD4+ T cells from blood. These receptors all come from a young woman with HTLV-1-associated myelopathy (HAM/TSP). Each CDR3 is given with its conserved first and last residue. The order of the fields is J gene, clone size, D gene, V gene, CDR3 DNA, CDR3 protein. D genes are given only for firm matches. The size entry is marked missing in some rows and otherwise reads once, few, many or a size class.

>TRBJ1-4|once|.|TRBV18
TGTGCCAGCTCACCTAGACCGGTAGCAACTAATGAAAAACTGTTTTTT
CASSPRPVATNEKLFF
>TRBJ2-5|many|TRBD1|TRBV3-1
TGTGCCAGCAGCCCCCTGACAGGGAAGGAGACCCAGTACTTC
CASSPLTGKETQYF
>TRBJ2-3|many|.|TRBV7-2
TGTGCCAGCAGCTTAGGGGGGGTCCGCACAGATACGCAGTATTTT
CASSLGGVRTDTQYF
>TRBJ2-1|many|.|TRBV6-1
TGTGCCAGCAGTGAACTATACAATGAGCAGTTCTTC
CASSELYNEQFF
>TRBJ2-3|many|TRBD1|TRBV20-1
TGCAGTGCTAGTACGGGACAGGGAATTTCAGATACGCAGTATTTT
CSASTGQGISDTQYF
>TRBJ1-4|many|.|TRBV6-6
TGTGCCAGCAGTCCCCGAGGGGCTAGTAATGAAAAACTGTTTTTT
CASSPRGASNEKLFF
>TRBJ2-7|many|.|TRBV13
TGTGCCAGCAGCCCCCCACAGGGTCCGTACGAGCAGTACTTC
CASSPPQGPYEQYF
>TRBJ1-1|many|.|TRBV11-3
TGTGCCAGCAGCCCACCAATCGGCACAGGATCGTTTATGAACACTGAAGCTTTCTTT
CASSPPIGTGSFMNTEAFF
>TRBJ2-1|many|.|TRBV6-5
TGTGCCAGCAACGCGTATCAGGAGGCCTACAATGAGCAGTTCTTC
CASNAYQEAYNEQFF
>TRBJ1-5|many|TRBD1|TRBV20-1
TGCAGTGCAACGACAGGGATTAGCAATCAGCCCCAGCATTTT
CSATTGISNQPQHF
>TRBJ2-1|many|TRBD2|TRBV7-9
TGTGCCAGCAGCTTTTTAGCGGGGGGGCTGGATGAGCAGTTCTTC
CASSFLAGGLDEQFF
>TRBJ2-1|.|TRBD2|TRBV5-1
TGCGCCAGCAGCCCCGGGACTAGCTTACATGAGCAGTTCTTC
CASSPGTSLHEQFF
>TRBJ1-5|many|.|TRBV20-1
TGCAGTGCTAGGGCAAGAGTCAATCAGCCCCAGCATTTT
CSARARVNQPQHF
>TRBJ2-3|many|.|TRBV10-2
TGCGCCAGCAAATTAGGAACTCTCATTAGCACAGATACGCAGTATTTT
CASKLGTLISTDTQYF
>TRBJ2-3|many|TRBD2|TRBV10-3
TGTGGCATCAGTGACCCGGCACTAGCGGGGCATTCGTCATCAGATACGCAGTATTTT
CGISDPALAGHSSSDTQYF
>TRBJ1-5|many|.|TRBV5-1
TGCGCCAGCAGCTTGGGGGGACGCAATCAGCCCCAGCATTTT
CASSLGGRNQPQHF
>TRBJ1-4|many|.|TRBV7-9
TGTGCCAGCAGCTTTGAGCAGAGAGGGGCAACTAATGAAAAACTGTTTTTT
CASSFEQRGATNEKLFF
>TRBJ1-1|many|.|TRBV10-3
TGTGCCATCAGTGGCCAAGGAGACGGTAACACTGAAGCTTTCTTT
CAISGQGDGNTEAFF